These 21 T cell receptor beta chains originate from one sample sequenced in a study of shared clonotypes between healthy human individuals. The table came from immunoSEQ multiplex PCR; TCRdb's copy has only in-frame clones and leaves some out. The data contain 950,000 to 1,100,000 clones, about 80% of them seen just once; the ten biggest clones take up roughly 0.62%. The sample consisted of memory CD4+ T cells from PBMCs. As to subset: CD45RA-negative fraction. Receptors originate from a man younger than 35 in good health. Some clones in this sample may be carry-over from other donors' samples.

V is TRBV7-2 and J is TRBJ2-7; 7 positions agree with TRBD2. The CDR3 totals 14 residues. The germline gives CDR1 SGHTA, CDR2 FQGNSA. V lost 3 bases to trimming and J lost 2 bases; unmatched junction nucleotides: 4. The CDR3 loop is CASSLLAATYEQYF. In DNA form, the CDR3 reads TGTGCCAGCAGCTTGCTAGCGGCAACCTACGAGCAGTACTTC.

V gene TRBV28 combines with J gene TRBJ2-1; TRBD1 is a possible D gene (5 bases). Trimming removed 11 bases from V and 2 bases from J, with 19 bases in between. This CDR3 is built from 15 residues. Germline loops: CDR1 MDHEN, CDR2 SYDVKM. As DNA, the CDR3 is TGTGCCTCCGACTGGGGCAACGCTACCTACAATGAGCAGTTCTTC. Translated, it gives CASDWGNATYNEQFF.

The chain combines TRBV28 with TRBJ2-7; 9 bases line up with TRBD1. Germline V gives CDR1 MDHEN, CDR2 SYDVKM. The trim removed 5 bases at V and 2 bases at J, leaving 7 bases unmatched. The CDR3 sequence is 15 residues long. The CDR3 sequence: CASSRSGDRAYEQYF. The CDR3 DNA reads TGTGCCAGCAGTCGAAGCGGGGACAGGGCCTACGAGCAGTACTTC.

This sequence joins TRBV5-6 and TRBJ1-2; perhaps TRBD1 as D (5 bases). This CDR3 is 14 amino acids long. Germline V gives CDR1 SGHDT, CDR2 YYEEEE. Trimming took 4 bases from V and 0 from J, leaving 10 bases between them. The CDR3 DNA reads TGTGCCAGCAGCCTAAGGGACCCTAACTATGGCTACACCTTC. This sequence encodes CASSLRDPNYGYTF.

The rearrangement links TRBV28 to TRBJ2-2, with D hard to call. V was cut by 3 bases and J by 6 bases, with 14 bases left in between. This CDR3 region has 15 residues. Germline lookup yields CDR1 MDHEN and CDR2 SYDVKM. CDR3 nucleotide sequence: TGTGCCAGCAGTTTTGTCGGTTCGGACGCCGGGGAGCTGTTTTTT. It codes for CASSFVGSDAGELFF.

This chain connects TRBV6-5 to TRBJ1-2; D is unclear. Trimming stripped 11 bases from V and 3 bases from J, with 16 bases between. Per the germline V gene, CDR1 is MNHEY and CDR2 is SVGAGI. CDR3 length: 13 residues. The CDR3 reads CAAGSARDYGYTF. The CDR3 bases are TGTGCCGCCGGCTCAGCTAGAGACTATGGCTACACCTTC.

This chain joins TRBV28 and TRBJ1-1; D is uncertain. Germline V gives CDR1 MDHEN, CDR2 SYDVKM. This CDR3 has 11 residues. V gave up 6 bases and J gave up 11 bases, with 13 bases separating them. The CDR3, as DNA: TGTGCCAGCAGCCAGAATGTAAAGGCTTTCTTT. Amino acid sequence: CASSQNVKAFF.

The chain employs TRBV28 and TRBJ2-5; 7 nucleotides match TRBD1. V shed 5 bases, J shed 4 bases, and the junction held 4 bases outside the gene matches. The CDR3 loop spans 13 amino acids. Germline V lookup: CDR1 MDHEN, CDR2 SYDVKM. The CDR3 loop is CASSRSGGETQYF. In nucleotides, the CDR3 is TGTGCCAGCAGTCGCTCAGGGGGAGAGACCCAGTACTTC.

The rearrangement joins TRBV6-1 to TRBJ1-2, with D unresolved. Germline V gene data show CDR1 as MNHNS and CDR2 as SASEGT. The CDR3 contains 14 residues. Trimming took 2 bases from V and 2 from J, leaving 9 bases between them. In DNA form, the CDR3 reads TGTGCCAGCAGTGAAATACAGCAGAACTATGGCTACACCTTC. It translates to CASSEIQQNYGYTF.

This clone was observed at least ten times. CDR3 bases: TGTGCCAGCAGCTTAGGGGGAGCTAGCGGAAACCTTTACGAGCAGTACTTC. Its protein is CASSLGGASGNLYEQYF. The chain is built from TRBV11-2 and TRBJ2-7; 7 nucleotides align to TRBD2. Germline CDR1 and CDR2: SGHAT and FQNNGV. V lost 1 base and J lost 4; bases outside the gene matches: 13. The CDR3 runs to 17 residues. Based on the CDR3 plus reference TRBV11-2 and TRBJ2-7, the full variable domain is EAGVAQSPRYKIIEKRQSVAFWCNPISGHATLYWYQQILGQGPKLLIQFQNNGVVDDSQLPKDRFSAERLKGVDSTLKIQPAKLEDSAVYLCASSLGGASGNLYEQYFGPGTRLTVT.

This clone came up a few times. The CDR3 region has the DNA TGTGCCAGCAGCTCAGGGACAGCATCCTACGAGCAGTACTTC. Translating gives CASSSGTASYEQYF. This chain links TRBV7-6 with TRBJ2-7; 7 bases line up with TRBD1. The CDR3 totals 14 residues. Germline V gene data show CDR1 as SGHVS and CDR2 as FNYEAQ. Trimming cost V 4 bases and J 1 base; bases outside gene matches: 4. The full variable domain, rest sourced from reference TRBV7-6 and TRBJ2-7, is GAGVSQSPRYKVTKRGQDVALRCDPISGHVSLYWYRQALGQGPEFLTYFNYEAQQDKSGLPNDRFSAERPEGSISTLTIQRTEQRDSAMYRCASSSGTASYEQYFGPGTRLTVT.

A remark on this clone: It is likely a read error: a sequence one base away is far more abundant. This rearrangement joins TRBV18 to TRBJ2-7; D remains ambiguous. Germline assignment: CDR1 KGHSH and CDR2 LQKENI. CDR3 size: 14 residues. This chain's CDR3 is CASPPGLVNNEQYF. In DNA, the CDR3 is TGTGCCAGCCCACCCGGATTGGTGAATAACGAGCAGTACTTC.

The chain has TRBV4-1 and TRBJ2-1; D may be TRBD1 or TRBD2 (6 bases each). This CDR3 is built from 16 residues. V gave up 4 bases and J gave up 5 bases, with 18 bases separating them. Germline V gives CDR1 MGHRA, CDR2 YSYEKL. CDR3 coding DNA: TGCGCCAGCAGCCCAATCGAACGGGGGCGAAACAATGAGCAGTTCTTC. Protein: CASSPIERGRNNEQFF.

The chain employs TRBV13 and TRBJ2-1, with TRBD2 identical over 11 bases. This CDR3 comprises 15 residues. V was clipped by 5 bases and J by 3 bases; unmatched bases: 3. Germline CDR1 reads PRHDT; CDR2 reads FYEKMQ (reference sequence). CDR3 sequence (DNA): TGTGCCAGCAGCCTCGGGACTAGCGGCTACAATGAGCAGTTCTTC. Protein sequence: CASSLGTSGYNEQFF.

J is TRBJ2-1 and V is TRBV5-1, with 8 nucleotides matching TRBD1. Trimming cost V 1 base and J 2 bases; bases outside gene matches: 14. CDR3 length equals 19 residues. CDR1 SGHRS and CDR2 YFSETQ come from the germline V gene. The CDR3 loop reads CASSLSRGRGRTTYNEQFF. CDR3 DNA: TGCGCCAGCAGCTTGTCCAGGGGGCGTGGGCGGACCACCTACAATGAGCAGTTCTTC.

The chain couples TRBV11-1 to TRBJ2-6; D may be TRBD2 (6 bases). V was trimmed by 5 bases and J by 0 bases, leaving 14 bases between them. This CDR3 has 17 amino acids. Germline lookup yields CDR1 SGHAT and CDR2 FQDESV (reference sequence). The CDR3 reads CASSRGTGASGANVLTF. The CDR3 bases are TGTGCCAGCAGCCGAGGGACTGGAGCCTCTGGGGCCAACGTCCTGACTTTC.

This chain joins TRBV14 and TRBJ2-1; maybe TRBD1 (6 bases). Germline-derived CDR1 and CDR2 are SGHDN and FVKESK. The CDR3 covers 15 residues. V lost 0 bases to trimming and J lost 4 bases, with 10 bases between them. This CDR3 reads CASSQDWQGYNEQFF. For the CDR3, the DNA is TGTGCCAGCAGCCAAGATTGGCAGGGGTACAATGAGCAGTTCTTC.

This clone was detected once. This rearrangement joins TRBV7-2 to TRBJ2-7, with 9 bases that match TRBD2. The germline gives CDR1 SGHTA, CDR2 FQGNSA. There are 14 residues in the CDR3. Trimming took 4 bases from V and 1 from J; bases not matched to a gene: 2. Here the CDR3 reads CASSSREGSYEQYF. CDR3 sequence (DNA): TGTGCCAGCAGCTCGCGGGAGGGATCCTACGAGCAGTACTTC. Full variable domain (rest looked up from reference TRBV7-2 and TRBJ2-7): GAGVSQSPSNKVTEKGKDVELRCDPISGHTALYWYRQSLGQGLEFLIYFQGNSAPDKSGLPSDRFSAERTGGSVSTLTIQRTQQEDSAVYLCASSSREGSYEQYFGPGTRLTVT.

The V and J genes are TRBV19 and TRBJ1-6; D gene uncertain. V was trimmed by 5 bases and J by 6 bases, leaving 11 bases between them. From germline, CDR1 is LNHDA and CDR2 SQIVND (reference sequence). CDR3 length equals 14 residues. This chain's CDR3 is CASSPQEGNSPLHF. The CDR3 region has the DNA TGTGCCAGTAGTCCCCAGGAGGGTAATTCACCCCTCCACTTT.

The rearrangement links TRBV28 to TRBJ1-5, with D maybe TRBD1 (6 bases). V dropped 5 bases and J dropped 5 bases, with 16 bases sitting between them. Germline CDR1 reads MDHEN; CDR2 reads SYDVKM. The CDR3 contains 15 residues. The CDR3 DNA sequence: TGTGCCAGCAGTATAGGACAGTCCAGAGATCAGCCCCAGCATTTT. It yields the protein CASSIGQSRDQPQHF.

The chain is built from TRBV6-6 and TRBJ1-6; 7 bases agree with TRBD1. V lost 4 bases to trimming and J lost 6 bases; unmatched junction nucleotides: 3. Looked up from germline, CDR1 is MNHNY and CDR2 is SVGAGI (reference sequence). The length of the CDR3 is 14 residues. CDR3 loop: CASSWDSVNSPLHF. The CDR3 DNA sequence: TGTGCCAGCAGTTGGGACAGCGTTAATTCACCCCTCCACTTT.